A selection of T cell receptor beta chains follows, all from one sample in a study of blood T cell repertoires in COVID-19. Assay: immunoSEQ multiplex PCR; the TCRdb copy retains only in-frame clones and omits some. The repertoire holds approximately 150,000 clones, with over 65% as singletons. The specimen sequenced was peripheral blood. These receptors came from a human donor in a cohort sampled during active COVID-19. Each CDR3 is given with its conserved first and last residue. The D gene is left open where the match is weak. Clone size appears in some rows only: once, few, many, or a class for an expanded clone.

>.|TRBD1|TRBV5-6|TRBJ1-4
TGTGCCAGCAGCTTGCGGACAGGGGGGAATGAAAAACTGTTTTTT
CASSLRTGGNEKLFF
>.|TRBD2|TRBV28|TRBJ2-1
TGTGCCAGCGGTAGCGGGGGGGATTTTTACAATGAGCAGTTCTTC
CASGSGGDFYNEQFF
>.|.|TRBV5-1|TRBJ2-7
TGCGCCAGCAGCTTCTCCCGGGGGGCCTCCTACGAGCAGTACTTC
CASSFSRGASYEQYF
>.|.|TRBV4-1|TRBJ2-7
TGCGCCAGCAGCCAGCAGTACGACAACCCCGAGCAGTACTTC
CASSQQYDNPEQYF
>.|.|TRBV6-5|TRBJ2-2
TGTGCCAGCTCCCCTAGACGGGAGAACACCGGGGAGCTGTTTTTT
CASSPRRENTGELFF
>.|.|TRBV6-6|TRBJ2-3
TGTGCCAGCAGTTACCTACTGACTTATACGCAGTATTTT
CASSYLLTYTQYF
>.|TRBD1|TRBV5-4|TRBJ2-7
TGTGCCAGCAGCCTCATTACCGGGACAGGGGCTCGGGAGCAGTACTTC
CASSLITGTGAREQYF
>.|.|TRBV28|TRBJ1-5
TGTGCCAGCAGGCAGGGGAGCAATCAGCCCCAGCATTTT
CASRQGSNQPQHF
>.|.|TRBV2|TRBJ1-6
TGTGCCAGCAGTGAAGCCGGAGGGCAGTCTTATAATTCACCCCTCCACTTT
CASSEAGGQSYNSPLHF
>.|TRBD2|TRBV3-1/TRBV3-2|TRBJ2-1
TGTGCCAGCAGTCCCAAGGCGGGAGGGAACAATGAGCAGTTCTTC
CASSPKAGGNNEQFF
>few|.|TRBV6-1|TRBJ2-3
TGTGCCAGCAGTGAACCGGGGTCCACAGATACGCAGTATTTT
CASSEPGSTDTQYF
>once|.|TRBV11-3|TRBJ2-1
TGTGCCAGCAGTTCGGGGGCCTACAATGAGCAGTTCTTC
CASSSGAYNEQFF
>.|.|TRBV5-4|TRBJ2-3
TGTGCCAGCAGCCAGAAAGGGGTAGATACGCAGTATTTT
CASSQKGVDTQYF
>.|TRBD1|TRBV5-1|TRBJ2-2
TGCGCCAGCAGCTCGGACAGGGTAGATACCGGGGAGCTGTTTTTT
CASSSDRVDTGELFF
>.|TRBD1|TRBV5-8|TRBJ1-4
TGTGCCAGCAGCTTACAGGGGGGGGCTAATGAAAAACTGTTTTTT
CASSLQGGANEKLFF
>.|TRBD2|TRBV7-3|TRBJ2-3
TGTGCCAGCAGCTTAAGAGGGACTAGCGGGAACACAGATACGCAGTATTTT
CASSLRGTSGNTDTQYF
>.|TRBD1|TRBV10-3|TRBJ1-2
TGTGCCATCACTACAGGGGACTATGGCTACACCTTC
CAITTGDYGYTF
>.|TRBD1|TRBV2|TRBJ1-2
TGTGCCAGCAGTGGTCAGGGGGACAATGGCTACACCTTC
CASSGQGDNGYTF
>.|.|TRBV13|TRBJ2-5
TGTGCCAGCGGCCCGCAAGAGACCCAGTACTTC
CASGPQETQYF
>few|.|TRBV7-9|TRBJ1-2
TGTGCCAGCAGCGAGCAGGGTAGTCATGGCTACACCTTC
CASSEQGSHGYTF
>.|.|TRBV14|TRBJ1-3
TGTGCCAGCAGCCAAGTCGGGGTCTCTGGAAACACCATATATTTT
CASSQVGVSGNTIYF
>once|TRBD1|TRBV5-1|TRBJ2-2
TGCGCCAGCAGCACCCGGACAGGGCAAGCCGGGGAGCTGTTTTTT
CASSTRTGQAGELFF
>.|TRBD2|TRBV3-1/TRBV3-2|TRBJ2-5
TGTGCCAGCAGCGATCCCGGGACTAGCTCCCAAGAGACCCAGTACTTC
CASSDPGTSSQETQYF
>.|.|TRBV9|TRBJ2-7
TGTGCCAGCAGCGTAGCCCCATCGAGCTCCTACGAGCAGTACTTC
CASSVAPSSSYEQYF
>once|TRBD2|TRBV27|TRBJ2-1
TGTGCCAGCAGTTCCCCCAGCGGGAGCGTGTACAATGAGCAGTTCTTC
CASSSPSGSVYNEQFF
>.|.|TRBV2|TRBJ2-5
TGTGCCAGCAGTGTGGAGGCTGAAGAGACCCAGTACTTC
CASSVEAEETQYF
>once|.|TRBV3-1/TRBV3-2|TRBJ1-2
TGTGCCAGCAGCCTTCACTTGGACAGTAACTATGGCTACACCTTC
CASSLHLDSNYGYTF
>few|TRBD1|TRBV7-2|TRBJ1-6
TGTGCCAGCAGCTTAGGAGGGGGCAATTCACCCCTCCACTTT
CASSLGGGNSPLHF
>.|.|TRBV9|TRBJ1-2
TGTGCCAGCAGCGTAGCCAGCGGCTACTATGGCTACACCTTC
CASSVASGYYGYTF
>.|TRBD2|TRBV20-1|TRBJ2-1
TGCAGTGCTAGTCCTAGCGGGCCGGGTAACAATGAGCAGTTCTTC
CSASPSGPGNNEQFF
>few|TRBD1|TRBV4-2|TRBJ1-6
TGTGCCAGCAGCCCGATTGCTCAGACAGGGGGCGATTCACCCCTCCACTTT
CASSPIAQTGGDSPLHF
>.|.|TRBV7-9|TRBJ1-5
TGTGCCAGCAGCTTAGGGGTGGACAGAGCCAATCAGCCCCAGCATTTT
CASSLGVDRANQPQHF
>few|.|TRBV6-1|TRBJ1-2
TGTGCCAGCAGTGAATCTCGGGGCTACACCTTC
CASSESRGYTF
>.|TRBD2|TRBV3-1/TRBV3-2|TRBJ2-5
TGTGCCAGCAGCCCTCTAGCGGGAGAGGAGACCCAGTACTTC
CASSPLAGEETQYF
>.|.|TRBV11-2|TRBJ2-2
TGTGCCAGCGGCCTCAGCGGCACCGGGGAGCTGTTTTTT
CASGLSGTGELFF
>.|TRBD1|TRBV7-3|TRBJ2-3
TGTGCCAGCAGCCTGGACAGGGCGGATACGCAGTATTTT
CASSLDRADTQYF
>.|.|TRBV5-1|TRBJ2-2
TGCGCCAGCAGCCTATCAACCGTATACACCGGGGAGCTGTTTTTT
CASSLSTVYTGELFF
>.|.|TRBV7-3|TRBJ2-7
TGTGCCAGCAGCTTAATGGGCGACGAGCAGTACTTC
CASSLMGDEQYF
>.|.|TRBV18|TRBJ2-5
TGTGCCAGCTCACAGGAGTTCAAAGAGACCCAGTACTTC
CASSQEFKETQYF
>.|.|TRBV2|TRBJ1-4
TGTGCCAGCAGTGGGACAGCTATTAATGAAAAACTGTTTTTT
CASSGTAINEKLFF
>.|TRBD2|TRBV9|TRBJ2-5
TGTGCCAGCAGCGCTGGGACTAGCGGGGTGGGGACAGAGACCCAGTACTTC
CASSAGTSGVGTETQYF
>.|.|TRBV30|TRBJ1-5
TGTGCCTGGTCCCGGCGGGGAGGCAATCAGCCCCAGCATTTT
CAWSRRGGNQPQHF
>.|.|TRBV5-4|TRBJ2-3
TGTGCCAGCAGCCCTAGTATAGGATTCGAGGGCACAGATACGCAGTATTTT
CASSPSIGFEGTDTQYF
>few|.|TRBV23-1|TRBJ2-2
TGCGCCAGCAGTCAGGGACATATGAACACCGGGGAGCTGTTTTTT
CASSQGHMNTGELFF
>.|TRBD1|TRBV30|TRBJ1-2
TGTGCCTGGAGTGTAACCTATTACAGGGGCCATGGCTACACCTTC
CAWSVTYYRGHGYTF
>once|.|TRBV5-1|TRBJ2-7
TGCGCCAGCAGCTGGGGGGGACAAGATTACGAGCAGTACTTC
CASSWGGQDYEQYF
>.|.|TRBV15|TRBJ2-2
TGTGCCACCGGTTCAGGGGGGATAGATGCCGGGGAGCTGTTTTTT
CATGSGGIDAGELFF
>once|.|TRBV2|TRBJ1-4
TGTGCCAGCAGTAGAGAGGTGAATGAAAAACTGTTTTTT
CASSREVNEKLFF
>.|TRBD1|TRBV2|TRBJ2-5
TGTGCCAGCAGTGAGACAGGGGGCACCTTCCAAGAGACCCAGTACTTC
CASSETGGTFQETQYF
>.|TRBD1|TRBV10-3|TRBJ1-6
TGTGCCATATCGGGACAGGGTGTAGGTTCACCCCTCCACTTT
CAISGQGVGSPLHF
>.|.|TRBV9|TRBJ1-1
TGTGCCAGCAGCGTAGGCAGGCAAAACACTGAAGCTTTCTTT
CASSVGRQNTEAFF